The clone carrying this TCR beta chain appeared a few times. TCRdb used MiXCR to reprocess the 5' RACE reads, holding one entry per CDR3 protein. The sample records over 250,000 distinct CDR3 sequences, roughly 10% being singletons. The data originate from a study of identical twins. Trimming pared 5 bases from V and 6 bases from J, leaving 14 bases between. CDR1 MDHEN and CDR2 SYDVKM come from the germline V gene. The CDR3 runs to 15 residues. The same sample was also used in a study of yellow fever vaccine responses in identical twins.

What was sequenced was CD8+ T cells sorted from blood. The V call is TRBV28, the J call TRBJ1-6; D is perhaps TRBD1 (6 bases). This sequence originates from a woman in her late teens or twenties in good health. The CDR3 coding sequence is TGTGCCAGCAGTGACCTAGGACAGATTAATTCACCCCTCCACTTT. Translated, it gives CASSDLGQINSPLHF.